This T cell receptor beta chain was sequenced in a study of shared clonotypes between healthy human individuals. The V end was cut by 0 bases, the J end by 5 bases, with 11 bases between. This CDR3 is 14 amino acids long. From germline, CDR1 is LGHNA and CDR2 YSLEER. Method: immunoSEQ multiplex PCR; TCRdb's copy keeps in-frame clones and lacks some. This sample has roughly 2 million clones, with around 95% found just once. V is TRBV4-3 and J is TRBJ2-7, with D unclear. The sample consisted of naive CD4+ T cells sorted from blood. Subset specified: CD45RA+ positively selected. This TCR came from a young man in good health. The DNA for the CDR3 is TGCGCCAGCAGCCAAGATGCCGGTATCAACGAGCAGTACTTC. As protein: CASSQDAGINEQYF.